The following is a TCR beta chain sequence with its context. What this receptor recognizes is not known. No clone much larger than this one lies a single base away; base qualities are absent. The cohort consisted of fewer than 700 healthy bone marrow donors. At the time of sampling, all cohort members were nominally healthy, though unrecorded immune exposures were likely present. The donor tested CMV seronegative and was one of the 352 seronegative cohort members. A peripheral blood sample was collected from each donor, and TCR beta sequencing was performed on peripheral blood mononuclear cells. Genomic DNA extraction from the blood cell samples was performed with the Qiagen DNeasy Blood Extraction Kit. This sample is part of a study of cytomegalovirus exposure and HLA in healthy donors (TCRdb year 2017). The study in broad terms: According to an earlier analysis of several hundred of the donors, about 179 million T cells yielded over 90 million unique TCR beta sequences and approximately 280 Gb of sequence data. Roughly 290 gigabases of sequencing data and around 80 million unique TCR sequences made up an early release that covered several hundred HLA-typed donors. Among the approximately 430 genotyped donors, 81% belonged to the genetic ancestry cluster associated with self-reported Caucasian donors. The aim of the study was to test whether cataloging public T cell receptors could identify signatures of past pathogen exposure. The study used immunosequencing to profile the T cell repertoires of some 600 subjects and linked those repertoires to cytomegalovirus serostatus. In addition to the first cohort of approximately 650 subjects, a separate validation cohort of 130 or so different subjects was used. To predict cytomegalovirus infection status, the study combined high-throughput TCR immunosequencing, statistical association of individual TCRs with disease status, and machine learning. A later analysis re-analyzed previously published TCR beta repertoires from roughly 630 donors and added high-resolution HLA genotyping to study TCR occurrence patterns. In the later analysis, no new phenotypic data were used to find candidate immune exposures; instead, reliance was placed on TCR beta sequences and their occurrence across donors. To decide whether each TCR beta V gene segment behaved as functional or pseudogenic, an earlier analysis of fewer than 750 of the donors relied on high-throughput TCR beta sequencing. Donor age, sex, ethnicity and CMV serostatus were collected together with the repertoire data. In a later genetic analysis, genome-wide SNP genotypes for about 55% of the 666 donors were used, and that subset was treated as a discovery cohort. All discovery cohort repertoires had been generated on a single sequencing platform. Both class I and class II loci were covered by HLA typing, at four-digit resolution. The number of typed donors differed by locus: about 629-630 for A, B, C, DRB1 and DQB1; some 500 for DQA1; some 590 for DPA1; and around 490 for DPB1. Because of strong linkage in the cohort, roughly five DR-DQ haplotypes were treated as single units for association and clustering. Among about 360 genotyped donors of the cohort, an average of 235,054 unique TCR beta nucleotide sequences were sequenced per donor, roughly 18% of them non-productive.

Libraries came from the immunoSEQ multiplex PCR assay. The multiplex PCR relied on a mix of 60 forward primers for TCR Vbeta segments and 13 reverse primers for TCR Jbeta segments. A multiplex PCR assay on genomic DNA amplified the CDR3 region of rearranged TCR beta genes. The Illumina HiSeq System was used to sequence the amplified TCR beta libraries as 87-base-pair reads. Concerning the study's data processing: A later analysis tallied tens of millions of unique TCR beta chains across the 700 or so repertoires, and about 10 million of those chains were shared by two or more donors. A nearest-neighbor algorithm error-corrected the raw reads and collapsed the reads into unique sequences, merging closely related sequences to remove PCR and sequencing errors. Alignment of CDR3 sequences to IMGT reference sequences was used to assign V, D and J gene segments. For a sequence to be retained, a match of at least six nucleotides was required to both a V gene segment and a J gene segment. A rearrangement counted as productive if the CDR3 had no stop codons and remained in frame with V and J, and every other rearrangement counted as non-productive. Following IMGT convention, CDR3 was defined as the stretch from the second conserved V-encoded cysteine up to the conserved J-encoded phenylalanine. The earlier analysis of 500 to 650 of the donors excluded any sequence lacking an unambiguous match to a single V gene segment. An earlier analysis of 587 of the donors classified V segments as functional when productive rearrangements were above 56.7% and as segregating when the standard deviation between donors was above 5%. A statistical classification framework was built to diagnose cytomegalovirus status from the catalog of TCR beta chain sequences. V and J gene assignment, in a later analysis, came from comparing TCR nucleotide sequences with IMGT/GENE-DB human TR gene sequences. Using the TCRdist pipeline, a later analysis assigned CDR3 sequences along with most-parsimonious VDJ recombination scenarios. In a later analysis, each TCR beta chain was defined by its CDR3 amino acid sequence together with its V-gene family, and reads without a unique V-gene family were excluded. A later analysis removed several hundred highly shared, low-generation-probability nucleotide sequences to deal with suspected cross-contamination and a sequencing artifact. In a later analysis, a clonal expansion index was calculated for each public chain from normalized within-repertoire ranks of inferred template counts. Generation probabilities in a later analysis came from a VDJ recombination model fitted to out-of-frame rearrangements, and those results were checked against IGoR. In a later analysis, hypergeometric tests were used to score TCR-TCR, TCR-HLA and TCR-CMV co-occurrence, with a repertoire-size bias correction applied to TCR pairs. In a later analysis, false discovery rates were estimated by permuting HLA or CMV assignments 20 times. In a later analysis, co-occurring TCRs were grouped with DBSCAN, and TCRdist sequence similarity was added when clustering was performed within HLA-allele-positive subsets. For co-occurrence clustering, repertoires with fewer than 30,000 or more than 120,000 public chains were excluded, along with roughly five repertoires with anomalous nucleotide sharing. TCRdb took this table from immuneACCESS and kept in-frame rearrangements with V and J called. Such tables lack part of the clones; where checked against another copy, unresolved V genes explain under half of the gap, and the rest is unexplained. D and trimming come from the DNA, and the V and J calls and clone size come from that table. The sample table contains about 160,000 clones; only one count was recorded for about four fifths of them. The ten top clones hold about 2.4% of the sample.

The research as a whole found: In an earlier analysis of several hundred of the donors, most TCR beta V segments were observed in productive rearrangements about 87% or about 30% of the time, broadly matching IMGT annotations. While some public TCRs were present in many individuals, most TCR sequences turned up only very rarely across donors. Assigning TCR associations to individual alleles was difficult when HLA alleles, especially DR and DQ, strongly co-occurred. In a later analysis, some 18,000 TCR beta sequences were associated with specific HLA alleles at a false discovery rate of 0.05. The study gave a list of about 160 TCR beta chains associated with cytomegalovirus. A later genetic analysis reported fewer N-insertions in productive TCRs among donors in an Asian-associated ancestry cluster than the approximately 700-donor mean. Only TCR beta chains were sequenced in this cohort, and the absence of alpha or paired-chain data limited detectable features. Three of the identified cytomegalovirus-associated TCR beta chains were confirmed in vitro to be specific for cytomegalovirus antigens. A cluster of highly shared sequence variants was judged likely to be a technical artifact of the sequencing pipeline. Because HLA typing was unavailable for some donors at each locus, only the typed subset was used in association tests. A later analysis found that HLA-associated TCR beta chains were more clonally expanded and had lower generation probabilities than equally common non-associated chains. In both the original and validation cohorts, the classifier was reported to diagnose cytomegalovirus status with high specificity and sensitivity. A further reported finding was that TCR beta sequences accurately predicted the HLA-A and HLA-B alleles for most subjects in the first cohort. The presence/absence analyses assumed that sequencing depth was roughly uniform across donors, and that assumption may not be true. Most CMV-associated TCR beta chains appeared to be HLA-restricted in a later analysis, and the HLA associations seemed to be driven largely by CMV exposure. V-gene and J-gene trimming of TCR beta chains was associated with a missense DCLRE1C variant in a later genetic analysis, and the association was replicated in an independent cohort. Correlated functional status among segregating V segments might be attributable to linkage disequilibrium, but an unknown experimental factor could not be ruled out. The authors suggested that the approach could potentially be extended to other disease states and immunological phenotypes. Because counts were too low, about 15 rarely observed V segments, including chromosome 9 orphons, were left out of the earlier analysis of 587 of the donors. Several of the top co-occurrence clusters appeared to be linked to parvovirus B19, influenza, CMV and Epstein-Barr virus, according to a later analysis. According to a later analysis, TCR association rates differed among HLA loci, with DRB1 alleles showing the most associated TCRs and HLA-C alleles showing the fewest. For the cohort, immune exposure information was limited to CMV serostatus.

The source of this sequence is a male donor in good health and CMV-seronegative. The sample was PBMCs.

The CDR3 sequence is CASSGGLAGGSYEQYF. The nucleotide sequence reads TGTGCCAGCAGCGGCGGACTAGCGGGAGGGTCCTACGAGCAGTACTTC. The chain is made from TRBV5-4 and TRBJ2-7; TRBD2 lines up with 15 middle nucleotides. The CDR3, from cysteine to phenylalanine, totals 16 residues. Only the CDR3 portion is preserved as DNA: 48 bases, with reading frame beginning at the first base. Germline trimming amounts to 4 bases on V and 1 base on J, with 3 as the count of junction bases outside the gene matches. The germline V gene (reference sequence) sets CDR1 to SGHNT and CDR2 to YYREEE. Supplemented by the reference TRBV5-4 and TRBJ2-7 proteins around the CDR3, the complete variable domain is ETGVTQSPTHLIKTRGQQVTLRCSSQSGHNTVSWYQQALGQGPQFIFQYYREEENGRGNFPPRFSGLQFPNYSSELNVNALELDDSALYLCASSGGLAGGSYEQYFGPGTRLTVT.